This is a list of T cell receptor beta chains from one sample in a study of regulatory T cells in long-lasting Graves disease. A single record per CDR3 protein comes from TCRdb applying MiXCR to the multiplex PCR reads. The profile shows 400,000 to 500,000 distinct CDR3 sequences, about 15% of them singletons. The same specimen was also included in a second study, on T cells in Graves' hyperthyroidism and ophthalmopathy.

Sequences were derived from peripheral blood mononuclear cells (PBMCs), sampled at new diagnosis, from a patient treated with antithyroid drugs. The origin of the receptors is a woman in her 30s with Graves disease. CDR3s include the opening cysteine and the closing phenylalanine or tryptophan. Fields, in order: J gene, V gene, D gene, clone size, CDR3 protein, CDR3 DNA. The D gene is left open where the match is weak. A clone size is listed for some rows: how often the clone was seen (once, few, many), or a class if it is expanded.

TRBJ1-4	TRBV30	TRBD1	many	CAWSVRGATNEKLFF	TGTGCCTGGAGTGTCAGGGGGGCAACTAATGAAAAACTGTTTTTT
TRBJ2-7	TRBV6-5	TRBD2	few	CASSYLGGRLAGYYEQYF	TGTGCCAGCAGTTACCTCGGGGGTCGGCTAGCGGGATACTACGAGCAGTACTTC
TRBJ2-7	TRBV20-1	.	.	CSARPEEGITLYEQYF	TGCAGTGCTAGGCCAGAAGAGGGAATTACCTTGTACGAGCAGTACTTC
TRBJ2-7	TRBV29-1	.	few	CSVTVLYYEQYF	TGCAGCGTTACAGTTTTGTACTACGAGCAGTACTTC
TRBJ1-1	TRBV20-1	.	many	CSARKAGVNTEAFF	TGCAGTGCTAGAAAGGCAGGCGTGAACACTGAAGCTTTCTTT
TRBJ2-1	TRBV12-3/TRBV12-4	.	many	CASSAVSGEQFF	TGTGCCAGCAGTGCAGTAAGCGGTGAGCAGTTCTTC
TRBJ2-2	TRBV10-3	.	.	CAISESRSGSTGELFF	TGTGCCATCAGTGAGTCGAGGTCAGGAAGCACCGGGGAGCTGTTTTTT
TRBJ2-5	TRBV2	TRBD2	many	CASSELAGDVSRETQYF	TGTGCCAGCAGTGAACTAGCGGGAGACGTCAGTCGGGAGACCCAGTACTTC
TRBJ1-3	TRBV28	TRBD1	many	CASSGPGTGNTIYF	TGTGCCAGCAGTGGTCCCGGGACAGGGAACACCATATATTTT
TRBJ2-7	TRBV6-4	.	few	CASTSGGSYEQYF	TGTGCCAGCACCTCCGGGGGATCATACGAGCAGTACTTC
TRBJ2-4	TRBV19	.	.	CASSIMGGRVAKNIQYF	TGTGCCAGTAGTATCATGGGGGGCAGAGTAGCCAAAAACATTCAGTACTTC
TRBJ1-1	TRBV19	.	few	CATEQGTEAFF	TGTGCCACCGAACAGGGTACTGAAGCTTTCTTT
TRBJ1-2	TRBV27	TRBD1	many	CASRTGVQGYTF	TGTGCCAGCAGGACAGGGGTTCAGGGCTACACCTTC
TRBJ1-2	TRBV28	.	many	CASSLLAGVGGYTF	TGTGCCAGCAGTTTATTGGCAGGGGTAGGCGGCTACACCTTC
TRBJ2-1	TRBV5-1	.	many	CASSLNRASYNEQFF	TGCGCCAGCAGCTTGAACAGGGCCTCCTACAATGAGCAGTTCTTC
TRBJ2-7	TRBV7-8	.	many	CASSIRPGDEQYF	TGTGCCAGCAGCATCAGACCGGGTGACGAGCAGTACTTC
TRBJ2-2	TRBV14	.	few	CASSPEGGAYTGELFF	TGTGCCAGCAGCCCGGAAGGAGGAGCCTACACCGGGGAGCTGTTTTTT
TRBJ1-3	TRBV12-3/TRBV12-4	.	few	CASSFTAFGGSGNTIYF	TGTGCCAGCAGTTTTACTGCATTCGGGGGGTCTGGAAACACCATATATTTT
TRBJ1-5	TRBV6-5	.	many	CASSYERQPQHF	TGTGCCAGCAGTTATGAAAGGCAGCCCCAGCATTTT